These 21 T cell receptor beta chains originate from one sample sequenced in a study of T cells in Graves' hyperthyroidism and ophthalmopathy. Amplification targeted TCR beta CDR3 regions from RNA transcripts. With the HTBI primer set, the TCR CDR3 went through a first round of RT-PCR. TCRdb re-analysed the multiplex PCR reads in MiXCR, keeping a single row per CDR3 protein. The top ten hold around a fifth of the sample, which has about 570,000 distinct CDR3 sequences, 35% to 55% seen once. Sample: peripheral blood or thyroid tissue (not recorded which). The receptors stem from an adult woman with Graves' disease, either hyperthyroidism or ophthalmopathy (not recorded which).

This clonotype was detected ten times or more. This chain uses TRBV20-1 with TRBJ1-5, with no clear D. This CDR3 has 13 residues. V gave up 4 bases and J gave up 6 bases, with 13 bases separating them. Germline assignment: CDR1 DFQATT and CDR2 SNEGSKA (reference sequence). The CDR3 loop is CSAKTDGGQPQHF. The CDR3 coding sequence is TGCAGTGCTAAGACCGACGGCGGTCAGCCCCAGCATTTT.

This clonotype showed up many times. V usage is TRBV12-3 or TRBV12-4 and J usage is TRBJ1-1; the D gene is possibly TRBD1 (6 bases). V lost 9 bases, J lost 2 bases, and 16 bases lay in between. The CDR3 has 14 residues. The CDR3 sequence: CASNLGATNTEAFF. DNA for the CDR3: TGTGCCAGTAACTTGGGGGCGACCAACACTGAAGCTTTCTTT.

This clonotype was seen many times. The J gene is TRBJ2-2, the V gene TRBV12-3 or TRBV12-4; D is perhaps TRBD2 (5 bases). V was pared by 3 bases and J by 6 bases, with 14 bases between. The CDR3 runs 15 residues. The CDR3 reads CASSFVAPVAGELFF. The DNA for the CDR3 is TGTGCCAGCAGTTTTGTAGCGCCCGTAGCCGGGGAGCTGTTTTTT.

The chain couples TRBV20-1 to TRBJ2-2; tentative D call: TRBD2 (6 bases). V was trimmed by 0 bases and J by 7 bases, leaving 15 bases between them. Per germline, CDR1 DFQATT and CDR2 SNEGSKA (reference sequence). This CDR3 is 15 amino acids long. Written as DNA, the CDR3 is TGCAGTGCTAGAGATTACGCGGGAAAGTTCGGGGAGCTGTTTTTT. Its translation: CSARDYAGKFGELFF.

The chain carries TRBV10-3 and TRBJ1-5, with D unresolved. The CDR3 totals 16 residues. V was pared by 6 bases and J by 0 bases, with 15 bases between. CDR1 is ENHRY, CDR2 SYGVKD, per germline. The CDR3 DNA sequence: TGTGCCATCAGCAGGCCGTTTGGCAGTAGCAATCAGCCCCAGCATTTT. Translated: CAISRPFGSSNQPQHF.

The V gene is TRBV7-9, the J gene TRBJ1-2; the D is unclear. V lost 7 bases and J lost 4, with 13 bases in between. Germline assignment: CDR1 SEHNR and CDR2 FQNEAQ (reference sequence). The CDR3 has 13 amino acids. For the CDR3, the DNA is TGTGCCAGCACCGATAACCCCCTCTATGGCTACACCTTC. Translation gives CASTDNPLYGYTF. The full variable domain, with the rest looked up from reference TRBV7-9 and TRBJ1-2, is DTGVSQNPRHKITKRGQNVTFRCDPISEHNRLYWYRQTLGQGPEFLTYFQNEAQLEKSRLLSDRFSAERPKGSFSTLEIQRTEQGDSAMYLCASTDNPLYGYTFGSGTRLTVV.

The genes are TRBV10-2 and TRBJ1-4; 9 bases map to TRBD1. V lost 9 bases and J lost 3; bases outside the gene matches: 17. The CDR3 has 18 amino acids. From germline, CDR1 is WSHSY and CDR2 SAAADI. The CDR3, as DNA: TGCGCCAGTTTACCGGGACAGGGTTTTAGTACGGCTAATGAAAAACTGTTTTTT. It codes for CASLPGQGFSTANEKLFF.

The gene calls are TRBV2 and TRBJ1-1; TRBD1 is a possible D gene (6 bases). Germline V gives CDR1 SNHLY, CDR2 FYNNEI. The CDR3 consists of 13 residues. CDR3 in DNA: TGTGCTAAACGAAGACAGGTCCGGACTGAAGCTTTCTTT. This gives the protein CAKRRQVRTEAFF.

About this clonotype itself: The junction departs from the called germline gene at one end, perhaps through a read error. The CDR3 region is CASSWRDYGHTF. Written as DNA, the CDR3 is TGCGCCAGTAGTTGGCGAGACTATGGCCACACCTTC. The rearrangement uses TRBV19 and TRBJ1-2, with unresolved D. The germline CDR1 and CDR2 sequences are LNHDA and SQIVND (reference sequence). This CDR3 comprises 12 residues. The full variable domain, with the rest looked up from reference TRBV19 and TRBJ1-2, is DGGITQSPKYLFRKEGQNVTLSCEQNLNHDAMYWYRQDPGQGLRLIYYSQIVNDFQKGDIAEGYSVSREKKESFPLTVTSAQKNPTAFYLCASSWRDYGHTFGSGTRLTVV.

In this sample, this clonotype turned up many times. This chain connects TRBV20-1 to TRBJ2-2, with D possibly TRBD2 on 6 matching bases. The CDR3 covers 14 residues. V was cut by 3 bases and J by 6 bases, with 14 bases left in between. Germline V gene data show CDR1 as DFQATT and CDR2 as SNEGSKA (reference sequence). The CDR3 nucleotides read TGCAGTGCTAGGGGCGGGACGACTCCCGGGGAGCTGTTTTTT. Protein product: CSARGGTTPGELFF.

This chain joins TRBV19 and TRBJ1-6; D is possibly TRBD1 (6 bases). CDR1 is LNHDA and CDR2 is SQIVND in the germline V gene (reference sequence). The CDR3 covers 13 residues. V lost 4 bases, J lost 11 bases, and 12 bases lay in between. CDR3 amino acids: CASSNRDLPPLHF. The DNA of the CDR3 is TGTGCCAGTAGTAACAGGGACTTACCACCCCTCCACTTT.

This clonotype was counted a single time. V and J are TRBV10-2 and TRBJ1-5; perhaps TRBD1 as D (5 bases). Germline V gene data show CDR1 as WSHSY and CDR2 as SAAADI. The V end was cut by 7 bases, the J end by 7 bases, with 23 bases between. CDR3 length: 16 residues. The CDR3 loop reads CASTDVLARGVQPQHF. The CDR3 coding sequence is TGCGCCAGCACGGACGTACTGGCCCGGGGGGTGCAGCCCCAGCATTTT.

A note on this clonotype: At one boundary the junction diverges from the germline segment, which might be a read error. The V and J genes are TRBV7-9 and TRBJ2-7; TRBD1 matches 10 bases. CDR1 is SEHNR and CDR2 is FQNEAQ in the germline V gene (reference sequence). This CDR3 region has 16 residues. CDR3 nucleotides: TGCGCCAGCAGCTTACAACCCGGGACAGGGGACCTGGAGCAGTACTTC. Protein: CASSLQPGTGDLEQYF. The variable domain in full, completed from reference TRBV7-9 and TRBJ2-7, reads DTGVSQNPRHKITKRGQNVTFRCDPISEHNRLYWYRQTLGQGPEFLTYFQNEAQLEKSRLLSDRFSAERPKGSFSTLEIQRTEQGDSAMYLCASSLQPGTGDLEQYFGPGTRLTVT.

This clonotype was seen many times. The chain carries TRBV4-1 and TRBJ2-7, with a weak D call TRBD1 (5 bases). V was pared by 1 base and J by 4 bases, with 8 bases between. The CDR3 runs 13 residues. CDR1 MGHRA and CDR2 YSYEKL come from the germline V gene. The CDR3 DNA reads as TGCGCCAGCAGCCAAGGGCCAGGGTACGAGCAGTACTTC. Translated, it gives CASSQGPGYEQYF.

This clonotype showed up many times. The V call is TRBV7-9, the J call TRBJ1-2; the D gene is possibly TRBD1 (6 bases). The length of the CDR3 is 16 residues. CDR1 is SEHNR and CDR2 is FQNEAQ in the germline V gene (reference sequence). V was pared by 1 base and J by 3 bases, with 15 bases between. CDR3 nucleotide sequence: TGTGCCAGCAGCTTAGGGGAAATGACAGGAGACTATGGCTACACCTTC. It yields the protein CASSLGEMTGDYGYTF.

There are many counts of this clonotype. This chain links TRBV6-1 with TRBJ1-2, with D unclear. The CDR3 is 11 residues long. The germline V gene encodes CDR1 MNHNS and CDR2 SASEGT. V lost 7 bases to trimming and J lost 5 bases, with 8 bases between them. In DNA form, the CDR3 reads TGTGCCAGCACTCCGGGATATGGCTACACCTTC. As protein: CASTPGYGYTF.

This clonotype was seen ten or more times. The V and J genes are TRBV7-9 and TRBJ2-7, with 14 bases that match TRBD2. The junction had 7 bases not matched to a gene; V was cut back by 5 bases and J by 7 bases. CDR1 SEHNR and CDR2 FQNEAQ come from the germline V gene (reference sequence). The CDR3 totals 15 residues. DNA of the CDR3: TGTGCCAGCAGCCCCGGGACTAGCGGGAGCTGGGAGCAGTACTTC. Translation gives CASSPGTSGSWEQYF.

The sample holds many counts of this clonotype. CDR3 DNA sequence: TGTGCCAGCACTCAGGGCTTAGGGCAGCCCCAGCATTTT. It codes for CASTQGLGQPQHF. The rearrangement links TRBV12-3 or TRBV12-4 to TRBJ1-5, with a possible D match to TRBD1 (5 bases). Trimming stripped 7 bases from V and 7 bases from J, with 14 bases between. The CDR3 has 13 amino acids.

The rearrangement uses TRBV29-1 and TRBJ2-5, with 8 nucleotides matching TRBD1. J was trimmed by 4 bases and V by 7 bases; bases with no gene match: 8. This CDR3 comprises 13 residues. The germline V gene encodes CDR1 SQVTM and CDR2 ANQGSEA. CDR3 loop: CSACQGAGETQYF. CDR3 in DNA: TGCAGCGCCTGCCAGGGGGCGGGAGAGACCCAGTACTTC.

The table lists this clonotype with many counts. The chain combines TRBV20-1 with TRBJ2-5; 12 bases are shared with TRBD2. CDR1 DFQATT and CDR2 SNEGSKA come from the germline V gene (reference sequence). Germline trimming cut 5 bases from V and 5 bases from J; bases unmatched to any gene: 9. The CDR3 totals 15 residues. The CDR3 loop reads CSAPRLAGAKETQYF. CDR3 sequence (DNA): TGCAGTGCTCCCCGACTAGCGGGAGCGAAGGAGACCCAGTACTTC.

In its sample, this clonotype was seen many times. The chain recombines TRBV7-6 with TRBJ1-2; D unresolved. Germline V gene lookup returns CDR1 SGHVS and CDR2 FNYEAQ. V was trimmed by 1 base and J by 0 bases, leaving 15 bases between them. The CDR3 runs 17 residues. For the CDR3, the DNA is TGTGCCAGCAGCTTAGTGGTGGGGTCCACAACTAACTATGGCTACACCTTC. Amino acid sequence: CASSLVVGSTTNYGYTF.